One sample yielded the 24 T cell receptor beta chains listed below, sequenced in a study of blood T cell repertoires in COVID-19. Measured with immunoSEQ multiplex PCR; TCRdb has only the in-frame clones, and not every one. The data hold 310,000 or so clones, with about 89% observed a single time. Sample: peripheral blood. The receptor source for this set is a woman between 25 and 40 years old with COVID-19, enrolled during active disease.

The V call is TRBV6-5, the J call TRBJ2-5; unclear D gene. V lost 6 bases to trimming and J lost 6 bases, with 14 bases between them. The CDR3 spans 13 residues. Germline V gene sequence: CDR1 MNHEY, CDR2 SVGAGI. In DNA, the CDR3 is TGTGCCAGCAGCCGCGATCGACAACAGACCCAGTACTTC. As protein: CASSRDRQQTQYF.

The chain recombines TRBV10-3 with TRBJ2-2; D not resolved. V was pared by 6 bases and J by 5 bases, with 13 bases between. The CDR3 is 14 amino acids. Germline values: CDR1 ENHRY, CDR2 SYGVKD. The CDR3 loop reads CAISGPGLTGELFF. The CDR3 nucleotides read TGTGCCATCAGCGGTCCGGGTTTGACCGGGGAGCTGTTTTTT.

The CDR3 sequence: CASSTESSYNSPLHF. CDR3 coding DNA: TGTGCCAGCAGCACAGAGAGCTCCTATAATTCACCCCTCCACTTT. The chain links TRBV5-5 to TRBJ1-6; no clear D. V lost 4 bases and J 0 bases, leaving 8 bases between the germline ends. CDR3 length equals 15 residues. The V gene's germline CDR1 is SGHKS and CDR2 YYEKEE (reference sequence).

This clone was found once. This chain uses TRBV30 with TRBJ1-3; weak D call: TRBD1 (6 bases). Per germline, CDR1 GTSNPN and CDR2 SVGIG (reference sequence). The CDR3 covers 14 residues. V was pared by 2 bases and J by 4 bases, with 12 bases between. Here the CDR3 DNA reads TGTGCCTGGAGTCAGAGGGGGTACGGAAACACCATATATTTT. It encodes CAWSQRGYGNTIYF. Complete variable domain (other parts from reference TRBV30 and TRBJ1-3): SQTIHQWPATLVQPVGSPLSLECTVEGTSNPNLYWYRQAAGRGLQLLFYSVGIGQISSEVPQNLSASRPQDRQFILSSKKLLLSDSGFYLCAWSQRGYGNTIYFGEGSWLTVV.

This sequence joins TRBV9 and TRBJ1-6, with a possible D match to TRBD1 (6 bases). V lost 4 bases and J lost 7, with 12 bases in between. Germline values: CDR1 SGDLS, CDR2 YYNGEE. The CDR3 spans 14 residues. In DNA, the CDR3 is TGTGCCAGCAGCCCGGGACATTTCAATTCACCCCTCCACTTT. Translating it yields CASSPGHFNSPLHF.

This clone appeared once. This same CDR3 is encoded by further DNA sequences in the sample. V gene TRBV5-1 combines with J gene TRBJ1-1, with 7 positions matching TRBD1. Germline V CDR1 and CDR2: SGHRS, YFSETQ. After removal of 0 bases from V and 8 bases from J, the junction contained 1 base not matched to a gene. The CDR3 extends over 12 amino acids. As DNA, the CDR3 is TGCGCCAGCAGCTTGGACAGGGGAGAAGCTTTCTTT. Its protein product is CASSLDRGEAFF. The variable domain in full, with the rest retrieved from reference TRBV5-1 and TRBJ1-1, is KAGVTQTPRYLIKTRGQQVTLSCSPISGHRSVSWYQQTPGQGLQFLFEYFSETQRNKGNFPGRFSGRQFSNSRSEMNVSTLELGDSALYLCASSLDRGEAFFGQGTRLTVV.

The CDR3 nucleotides read TGTGCCAGCAGCGTAGAGGGCAGGGGGTCCTACAATGAGCAGTTCTTC. Translating it yields CASSVEGRGSYNEQFF. V usage is TRBV9 and J usage is TRBJ2-1; 7 positions agree with TRBD1. This CDR3 is built from 16 residues. Germline CDR1 reads SGDLS; CDR2 reads YYNGEE. J was trimmed by 1 base and V by 0 bases; bases with no gene match: 4.

The gene calls are TRBV19 and TRBJ2-3; TRBD2 matches 11 bases. CDR1 LNHDA and CDR2 SQIVND come from the germline V gene (reference sequence). The V and J ends lost 2 bases and 3 bases, in that order; junction bases with no gene match: 10. The CDR3 totals 18 residues. CDR3 sequence (DNA): TGTGCCAGTAGTATATCCCCCATAGCGGGAGGGATGACAGATACGCAGTATTTT. This gives the protein CASSISPIAGGMTDTQYF. Full variable domain (outside the CDR3, taken from reference TRBV19 and TRBJ2-3): DGGITQSPKYLFRKEGQNVTLSCEQNLNHDAMYWYRQDPGQGLRLIYYSQIVNDFQKGDIAEGYSVSREKKESFPLTVTSAQKNPTAFYLCASSISPIAGGMTDTQYFGPGTRLTVL.

The J gene is TRBJ1-2, the V gene TRBV18, with D unclear. Germline V gene data show CDR1 as KGHSH and CDR2 as LQKENI. V was cut by 4 bases and J by 6 bases, with 12 bases left in between. The CDR3 contains 13 residues. Here the CDR3 DNA reads TGTGCCAGCTCACTAAGCGGAGGGAATGGCTACACCTTC. Residues: CASSLSGGNGYTF.

CDR3 sequence reads: CASSFSGANEKLFF. The CDR3 DNA reads as TGTGCCAGCAGCTTCTCAGGGGCTAATGAAAAACTGTTTTTT. The chain couples TRBV5-6 to TRBJ1-4, with TRBD1 as a possible D gene (6 bases). Germline V CDR1 and CDR2: SGHDT, YYEEEE. This CDR3 is built from 14 residues. Deletions cut 2 bases from V and 3 bases from J, with 8 bases between.

This chain uses TRBV18 with TRBJ1-2; 10 nucleotides align to TRBD1. Germline CDR1 is KGHSH and CDR2 is LQKENI. The CDR3 is 14 residues long. The trim removed 8 bases at V and 4 bases at J, leaving 7 bases unmatched. CDR3 residues: CASNRDRGTYGYTF. CDR3 nucleotide sequence: TGTGCCAGCAACCGGGACAGGGGTACCTATGGCTACACCTTC.

In the case of this clone: This same CDR3 is encoded by further DNA sequences in the sample. The J gene is TRBJ2-1, the V gene TRBV7-6; 9 bases are shared with TRBD1. Germline CDR1 and CDR2: SGHVS and FNYEAQ. CDR3 length: 14 amino acids. The junction had 1 base not matched to a gene; V was cut back by 3 bases and J by 4 bases. The CDR3 coding sequence is TGTGCCAGCAGCTTCGGGACAGGGTACAATGAGCAGTTCTTC. Protein: CASSFGTGYNEQFF.

This chain joins TRBV9 and TRBJ2-5; a weak D match, TRBD1 (5 bases). The germline V gene has CDR1 SGDLS and CDR2 YYNGEE. The ends were cut back, 0 bases at V and 1 base at J, with 13 bases in the middle. This CDR3 is built from 16 residues. CDR3 in DNA: TGTGCCAGCAGCGTAGGGGTTAGGGGCGGCCAAGAGACCCAGTACTTC. It codes for CASSVGVRGGQETQYF.

The CDR3 bases are TGTGCCAGCAGCTTCGGGACACTAGGGACTGAAGCTTTCTTT. Its protein product is CASSFGTLGTEAFF. The gene calls are TRBV7-9 and TRBJ1-1; D is possibly TRBD1 (6 bases). Germline CDR1 reads SEHNR; CDR2 reads FQNEAQ (reference sequence). The CDR3 extends over 14 amino acids. Trimming took 3 bases from V and 5 from J, leaving 13 bases between them.

The J gene is TRBJ1-6, the V gene TRBV5-1, with 8 bases aligning to TRBD1. Germline assignment: CDR1 SGHRS and CDR2 YFSETQ. V lost 5 bases to trimming and J lost 10 bases; unmatched junction nucleotides: 8. The CDR3 contains 14 residues. This CDR3 is CASRAGTGRSPLHF. The CDR3 DNA follows: TGCGCCAGCAGGGCCGGGACAGGCCGATCACCCCTCCACTTT.

The genes are TRBV19 and TRBJ1-5; 8 nucleotides agree with TRBD1. The CDR3 covers 13 residues. Trimming took 11 bases from V and 4 from J; bases not matched to a gene: 7. Per the germline V gene, CDR1 is LNHDA and CDR2 is SQIVND (reference sequence). The CDR3 bases are TGTGCCGGGGGGACAGGCGATAATCAGCCCCAGCATTTT. It codes for CAGGTGDNQPQHF.

The sample holds many counts of this clone. This chain links TRBV18 with TRBJ1-2, with 10 bases matching TRBD1. V shed 5 bases, J shed 4 bases, and the junction held 7 bases outside the gene matches. This CDR3 region has 15 residues. CDR1 is KGHSH and CDR2 is LQKENI in the germline V gene. CDR3 bases: TGTGCCAGCTCAGGGGGACAGGGGATCTCCTATGGCTACACCTTC. It codes for CASSGGQGISYGYTF.

The chain joins TRBV19 to TRBJ1-6; possible D gene TRBD1, 5 bases. Germline-derived CDR1 and CDR2 are LNHDA and SQIVND (reference sequence). Trimming cost V 3 bases and J 10 bases, with 13 bases left between them. This CDR3 is 14 amino acids long. Here the CDR3 reads CASSMGPTGSPLHF. In nucleotides, the CDR3 is TGTGCCAGTAGTATGGGGCCTACGGGCTCACCCCTCCACTTT.

The chain carries TRBV29-1 and TRBJ1-2; 7 bases are shared with TRBD1. Per the germline V gene, CDR1 is SQVTM and CDR2 is ANQGSEA. Losses at the gene ends were 0 bases for V and 0 bases for J; bases not matched to a gene: 7. This CDR3 spans 16 amino acids. In DNA, the CDR3 is TGCAGCGTTGAAGAGAGGGGGCCGCCTCCTAACTATGGCTACACCTTC. Amino acids: CSVEERGPPPNYGYTF.

The rearrangement links TRBV9 to TRBJ1-1, with 8 positions matching TRBD1. V lost 4 bases to trimming and J lost 4 bases; unmatched junction nucleotides: 6. The CDR3 length is 14 residues. Per germline, CDR1 SGDLS and CDR2 YYNGEE. This CDR3 is CASSLDRGGTEAFF. The CDR3 nucleotides are TGTGCCAGCAGCCTTGACAGGGGAGGCACTGAAGCTTTCTTT. Complete variable domain (other parts from reference TRBV9 and TRBJ1-1): DSGVTQTPKHLITATGQRVTLRCSPRSGDLSVYWYQQSLDQGLQFLIQYYNGEERAKGNILERFSAQQFPDLHSELNLSSLELGDSALYFCASSLDRGGTEAFFGQGTRLTVV.

This clone is a singleton in its sample. This chain uses TRBV5-1 with TRBJ1-4; D gene uncertain. Germline V CDR1 and CDR2: SGHRS, YFSETQ. Trimming took 0 bases from V and 1 from J, leaving 10 bases between them. CDR3 length equals 16 residues. The CDR3 DNA is TGCGCCAGCAGCTTGGCTGGTAGCGTAACTAATGAAAAACTGTTTTTT. Protein product: CASSLAGSVTNEKLFF.

The rearrangement links TRBV10-3 to TRBJ1-6, with TRBD1 matching over 11 bases. J was trimmed by 6 bases and V by 3 bases; bases with no gene match: 4. There are 16 residues in the CDR3. Germline V gene sequence: CDR1 ENHRY, CDR2 SYGVKD. The CDR3: CAISDQGTGGNSPLHF. The CDR3 DNA is TGTGCCATCAGTGATCAGGGGACAGGGGGTAATTCACCCCTCCACTTT.

This rearrangement joins TRBV28 to TRBJ1-2; 7 nucleotides match TRBD1. This CDR3 has 13 amino acids. Germline-derived CDR1 and CDR2 are MDHEN and SYDVKM. After removal of 2 bases from V and 10 bases from J, the junction contained 7 bases not matched to a gene. CDR3 region: CASSLLVQGDYTF. The CDR3 DNA is TGTGCCAGCAGTTTACTGGTCCAGGGGGACTACACCTTC.

The chain couples TRBV7-8 to TRBJ2-4; 10 bases align to TRBD2. The CDR3 covers 21 residues. Germline V gene sequence: CDR1 SGHVS, CDR2 FQNEAQ. Trimming took 5 bases from V and 0 from J; bases not matched to a gene: 19. The CDR3 here is CASSQYAGASGSSGAKNIQYF. The CDR3 region has the DNA TGTGCCAGCAGCCAATACGCTGGAGCTAGCGGGAGCTCGGGAGCCAAAAACATTCAGTACTTC.